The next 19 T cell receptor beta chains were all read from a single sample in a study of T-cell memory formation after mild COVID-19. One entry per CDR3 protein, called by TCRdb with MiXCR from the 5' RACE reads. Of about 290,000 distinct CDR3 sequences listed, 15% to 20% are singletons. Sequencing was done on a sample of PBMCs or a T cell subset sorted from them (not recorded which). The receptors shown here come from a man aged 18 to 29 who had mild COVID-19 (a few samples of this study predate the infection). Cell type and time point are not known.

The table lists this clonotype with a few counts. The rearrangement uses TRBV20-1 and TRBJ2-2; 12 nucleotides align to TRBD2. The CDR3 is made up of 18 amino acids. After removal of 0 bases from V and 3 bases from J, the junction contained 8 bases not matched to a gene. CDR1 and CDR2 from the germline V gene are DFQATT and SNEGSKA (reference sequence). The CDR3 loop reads CSARDRLAGGPYTGELFF. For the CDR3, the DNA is TGCAGTGCTAGAGATCGGCTAGCGGGGGGGCCCTACACCGGGGAGCTGTTTTTT.

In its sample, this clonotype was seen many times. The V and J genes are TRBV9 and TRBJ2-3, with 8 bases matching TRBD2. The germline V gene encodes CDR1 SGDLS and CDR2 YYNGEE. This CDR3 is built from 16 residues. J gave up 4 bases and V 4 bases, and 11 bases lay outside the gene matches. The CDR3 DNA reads TGTGCCAGCAGCTTATCCGGGGGGGCCGAGGCAGATACGCAGTATTTT. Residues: CASSLSGGAEADTQYF.

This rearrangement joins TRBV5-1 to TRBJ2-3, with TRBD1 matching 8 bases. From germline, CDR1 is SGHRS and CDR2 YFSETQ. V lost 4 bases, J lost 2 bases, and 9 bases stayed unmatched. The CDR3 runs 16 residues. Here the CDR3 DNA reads TGCGCCAGCAGCACCGGGACAGGCAAGATCACAGATACGCAGTATTTT. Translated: CASSTGTGKITDTQYF.

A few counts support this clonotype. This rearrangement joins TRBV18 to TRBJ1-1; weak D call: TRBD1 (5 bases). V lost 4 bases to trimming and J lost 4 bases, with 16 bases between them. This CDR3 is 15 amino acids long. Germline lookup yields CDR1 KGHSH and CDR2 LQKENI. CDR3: CASSQNPTVGTEAFF. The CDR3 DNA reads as TGTGCCAGCTCACAGAATCCGACAGTAGGCACTGAAGCTTTCTTT.

The CDR3 DNA sequence: TGTGCCAGCAGCTTAAGGGGACAGTCGAACACTGAAGCTTTCTTT. It yields the protein CASSLRGQSNTEAFF. The rearrangement uses TRBV7-9 and TRBJ1-1; 7 bases match TRBD1. The CDR3 has 15 amino acids. The ends lost 2 bases at V and 1 base at J; junction bases unmatched: 4. Germline CDR1 reads SEHNR; CDR2 reads FQNEAQ (reference sequence).

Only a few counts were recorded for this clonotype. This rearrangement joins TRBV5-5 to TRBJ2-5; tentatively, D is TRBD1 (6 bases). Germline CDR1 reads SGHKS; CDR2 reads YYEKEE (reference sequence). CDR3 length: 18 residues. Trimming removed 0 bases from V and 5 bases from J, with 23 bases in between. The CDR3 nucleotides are TGTGCCAGCAGCTTGGATTTTCCTCCGGGCCTGGGGGCTGAGACCCAGTACTTC. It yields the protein CASSLDFPPGLGAETQYF. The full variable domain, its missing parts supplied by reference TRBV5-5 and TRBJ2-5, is DAGVTQSPTHLIKTRGQQVTLRCSPISGHKSVSWYQQVLGQGPQFIFQYYEKEERGRGNFPDRFSARQFPNYSSELNVNALLLGDSALYLCASSLDFPPGLGAETQYFGPGTRLLVL.

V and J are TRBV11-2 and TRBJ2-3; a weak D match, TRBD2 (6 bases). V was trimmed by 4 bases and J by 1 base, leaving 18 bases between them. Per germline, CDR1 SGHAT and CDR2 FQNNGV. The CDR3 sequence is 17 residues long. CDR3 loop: CASSSVSRAGRTDTQYF. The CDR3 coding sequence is TGTGCCAGCAGCTCCGTCTCGCGGGCGGGGCGCACAGATACGCAGTATTTT.

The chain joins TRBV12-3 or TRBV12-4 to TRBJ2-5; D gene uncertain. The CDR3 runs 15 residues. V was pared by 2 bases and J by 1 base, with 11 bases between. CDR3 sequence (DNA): TGTGCCAGCAGTTTAACGGCCGGCAGCCAAGAGACCCAGTACTTC. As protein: CASSLTAGSQETQYF.

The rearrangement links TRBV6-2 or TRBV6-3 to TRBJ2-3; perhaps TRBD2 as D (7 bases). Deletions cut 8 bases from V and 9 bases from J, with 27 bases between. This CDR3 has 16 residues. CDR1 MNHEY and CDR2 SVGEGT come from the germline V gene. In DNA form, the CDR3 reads TGTGCCAGCCTGGCGGGGGTAGGAAGGGCTCAGGGGACGCAGTATTTT. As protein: CASLAGVGRAQGTQYF.

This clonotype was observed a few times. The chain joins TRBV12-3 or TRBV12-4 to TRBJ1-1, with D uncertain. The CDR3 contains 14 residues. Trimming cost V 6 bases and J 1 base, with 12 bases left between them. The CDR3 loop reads CASSFPTRNTEAFF. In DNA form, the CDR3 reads TGTGCCAGCAGCTTCCCGACAAGGAACACTGAAGCTTTCTTT.

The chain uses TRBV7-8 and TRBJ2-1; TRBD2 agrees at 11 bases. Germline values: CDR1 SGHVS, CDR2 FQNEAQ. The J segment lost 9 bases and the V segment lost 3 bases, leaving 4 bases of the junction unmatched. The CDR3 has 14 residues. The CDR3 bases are TGTGCCAGCAGCTTTATTAGCGGGGGGGGTGAGCAGTTCTTC. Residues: CASSFISGGGEQFF.

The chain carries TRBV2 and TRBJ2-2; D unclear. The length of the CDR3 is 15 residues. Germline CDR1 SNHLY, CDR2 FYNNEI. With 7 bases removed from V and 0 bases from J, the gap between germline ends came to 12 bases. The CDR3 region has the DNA TGTGCCAGCATCCGGCAGACCGCGAACACCGGGGAGCTGTTTTTT. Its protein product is CASIRQTANTGELFF.

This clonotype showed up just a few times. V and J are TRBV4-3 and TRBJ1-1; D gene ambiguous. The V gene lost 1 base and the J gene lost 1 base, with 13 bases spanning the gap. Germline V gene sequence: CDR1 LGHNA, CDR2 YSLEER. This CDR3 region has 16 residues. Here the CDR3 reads CASSQAPQGGNTEAFF. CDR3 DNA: TGCGCCAGCAGCCAAGCTCCCCAAGGAGGGAACACTGAAGCTTTCTTT.

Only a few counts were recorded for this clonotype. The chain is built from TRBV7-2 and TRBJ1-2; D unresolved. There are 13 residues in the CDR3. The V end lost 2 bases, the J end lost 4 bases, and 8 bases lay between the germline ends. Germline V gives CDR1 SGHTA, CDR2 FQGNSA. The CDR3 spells CASSLSGIYGYTF. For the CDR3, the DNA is TGTGCCAGCAGCTTATCTGGGATCTATGGCTACACCTTC.

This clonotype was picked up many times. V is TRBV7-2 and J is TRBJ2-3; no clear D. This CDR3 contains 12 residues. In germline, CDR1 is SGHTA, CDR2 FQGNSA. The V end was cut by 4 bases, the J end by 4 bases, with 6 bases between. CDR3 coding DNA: TGTGCCAGCAGCTCACGGGCAGATACGCAGTATTTT. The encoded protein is CASSSRADTQYF.

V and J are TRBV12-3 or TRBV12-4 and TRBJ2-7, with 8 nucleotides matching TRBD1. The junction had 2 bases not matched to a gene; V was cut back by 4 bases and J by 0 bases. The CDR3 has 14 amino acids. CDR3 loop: CASSYRGDSYEQYF. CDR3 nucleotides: TGTGCCAGCAGTTACAGGGGGGACTCCTACGAGCAGTACTTC.

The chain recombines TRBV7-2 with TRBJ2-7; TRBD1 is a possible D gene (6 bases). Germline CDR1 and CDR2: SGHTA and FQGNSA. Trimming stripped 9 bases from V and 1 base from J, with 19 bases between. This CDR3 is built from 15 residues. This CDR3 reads CASRLQGEASYEQYF. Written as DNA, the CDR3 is TGTGCCAGTCGATTACAGGGCGAGGCTTCCTACGAGCAGTACTTC.

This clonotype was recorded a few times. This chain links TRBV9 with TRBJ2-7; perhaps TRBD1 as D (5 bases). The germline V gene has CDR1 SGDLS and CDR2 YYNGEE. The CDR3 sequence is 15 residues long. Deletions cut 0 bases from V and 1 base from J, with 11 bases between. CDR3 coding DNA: TGTGCCAGCAGCGTAGATGAGACAGTATCCTACGAGCAGTACTTC. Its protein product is CASSVDETVSYEQYF.

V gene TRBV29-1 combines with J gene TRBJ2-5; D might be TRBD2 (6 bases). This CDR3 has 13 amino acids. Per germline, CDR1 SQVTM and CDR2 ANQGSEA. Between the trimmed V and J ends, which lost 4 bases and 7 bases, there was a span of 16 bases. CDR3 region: CSVGSAGPGTQYF. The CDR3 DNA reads TGCAGCGTTGGTTCGGCGGGGCCGGGGACCCAGTACTTC.